Listed below are T cell receptor beta chains from one sample, sequenced in a study of a mutant IDH1 vaccine in newly diagnosed glioma. What these receptors recognize is not known. The method was immunoSEQ multiplex PCR; TCRdb's version includes in-frame clones alone and lacks a portion of them. The sample records around 65,000 clones, around 86% being singletons. Material: PBMCs, obtained from a glioma patient whose treatment included an IDH1 peptide vaccine. These receptors all come from a man aged 25 to 45 with glioma. Each CDR3 is given with its conserved first and last residue. The D gene is left open where the match is weak. Clone size is given for some rows only: seen once, a few or many times, or a class if the clone is expanded.

CDR3aa: CASSEGQGEEKLFF; CDR3nt: TGTGCCAGCAGTGAGGGGCAGGGGGAGGAAAAACTGTTTTTT; d_gene: TRBD1; v_gene: TRBV2; j_gene: TRBJ1-4; abundance: .
CDR3aa: CASSPTDSTRNTIYF; CDR3nt: TGTGCCAGCAGTCCTACAGACTCAACACGAAACACCATATATTTT; d_gene: .; v_gene: TRBV6-1; j_gene: TRBJ1-3; abundance: .
CDR3aa: CASSSRGLWGTEAFF; CDR3nt: TGCGCCAGCAGCTCCAGGGGGCTCTGGGGCACTGAAGCTTTCTTT; d_gene: TRBD1; v_gene: TRBV5-1; j_gene: TRBJ1-1; abundance: .
CDR3aa: CSVTTGTVRSEAFF; CDR3nt: TGCAGCGTTACAACCGGGACAGTCCGGTCTGAAGCTTTCTTT; d_gene: TRBD1; v_gene: TRBV29-1; j_gene: TRBJ1-1; abundance: few
CDR3aa: CAISGQKSYEQYF; CDR3nt: TGTGCCATCAGTGGACAGAAATCCTACGAGCAGTACTTC; d_gene: .; v_gene: TRBV10-3; j_gene: TRBJ2-7; abundance: .
CDR3aa: CASSPPGTARTEAFF; CDR3nt: TGTGCCAGCAGCCCCCCCGGGACAGCGAGGACTGAAGCTTTCTTT; d_gene: TRBD1; v_gene: TRBV5-4; j_gene: TRBJ1-1; abundance: few
CDR3aa: CASSDSGGGDTQYF; CDR3nt: TGTGCCAGCAGTGACAGCGGGGGAGGAGATACGCAGTATTTT; d_gene: TRBD2; v_gene: TRBV2; j_gene: TRBJ2-3; abundance: .
CDR3aa: CASSQDQALAGGDGQFF; CDR3nt: TGCGCCAGCAGCCAAGATCAGGCCCTAGCGGGGGGTGACGGGCAGTTCTTC; d_gene: TRBD2; v_gene: TRBV4-1; j_gene: TRBJ2-1; abundance: .
CDR3aa: CASTRGDTIYF; CDR3nt: TGTGCCAGCACCCGGGGGGACACCATATATTTT; d_gene: .; v_gene: TRBV5-8; j_gene: TRBJ1-3; abundance: .
CDR3aa: CASSSIPQGAGYGYTF; CDR3nt: TGTGCCAGCAGTTCTATACCTCAGGGGGCCGGATATGGCTACACCTTC; d_gene: TRBD1; v_gene: TRBV6-5; j_gene: TRBJ1-2; abundance: .
CDR3aa: CANPGTARTFF; CDR3nt: TGTGCCAACCCGGGGACGGCTCGGACTTTCTTT; d_gene: .; v_gene: TRBV5-8; j_gene: TRBJ1-1; abundance: .
CDR3aa: CASSLGQMNTEAFF; CDR3nt: TGTGCCAGCAGCCTTGGACAAATGAACACTGAAGCTTTCTTT; d_gene: .; v_gene: TRBV7-9; j_gene: TRBJ1-1; abundance: .
CDR3aa: CASSSPGAGGLSTQYF; CDR3nt: TGTGCCAGCAGTTCCCCCGGGGCAGGGGGCTTGTCGACGCAGTATTTT; d_gene: TRBD1; v_gene: TRBV28; j_gene: TRBJ2-3; abundance: .
CDR3aa: CASSRARARYEQYF; CDR3nt: TGTGCCAGCAGCAGAGCCAGGGCACGCTACGAGCAGTACTTC; d_gene: .; v_gene: TRBV11-2; j_gene: TRBJ2-7; abundance: .
CDR3aa: CASSFPPTGTTYEQYF; CDR3nt: TGTGCCAGCAGCTTCCCCCCGACAGGGACAACCTACGAGCAGTACTTC; d_gene: TRBD1; v_gene: TRBV11-2; j_gene: TRBJ2-7; abundance: .
CDR3aa: CASSSKTGGARYEQYF; CDR3nt: TGTGCCAGCAGTTCCAAAACAGGGGGCGCTCGTTACGAGCAGTACTTC; d_gene: TRBD1; v_gene: TRBV6-6; j_gene: TRBJ2-7; abundance: .
CDR3aa: CASSATGLYYGYTF; CDR3nt: TGTGCCAGCAGTGCGACAGGGTTATACTATGGCTACACCTTC; d_gene: TRBD1; v_gene: TRBV2; j_gene: TRBJ1-2; abundance: once
CDR3aa: CASSPDWQETQYF; CDR3nt: TGTGCCAGCAGCCCGGACTGGCAAGAGACCCAGTACTTC; d_gene: .; v_gene: TRBV5-4; j_gene: TRBJ2-5; abundance: .
CDR3aa: CASSLAGQPTYYGYTF; CDR3nt: TGCGCCAGCAGCTTGGCAGGACAGCCAACCTACTATGGCTACACCTTC; d_gene: .; v_gene: TRBV5-1; j_gene: TRBJ1-2; abundance: .
CDR3aa: CASSQTILRGGTQPQHF; CDR3nt: TGCGCCAGCAGCCAAACGATCCTTCGAGGGGGTACGCAGCCCCAGCATTTT; d_gene: .; v_gene: TRBV4-1; j_gene: TRBJ1-5; abundance: few
CDR3aa: CASSPAGGHVEKLFF; CDR3nt: TGTGCCAGCAGCCCCGCAGGGGGTCACGTAGAAAAACTGTTTTTT; d_gene: TRBD1; v_gene: TRBV7-9; j_gene: TRBJ1-4; abundance: .
CDR3aa: CASGLAGGIEQFF; CDR3nt: TGTGCTAGTGGCTTAGCGGGGGGGATTGAGCAGTTCTTC; d_gene: TRBD2; v_gene: TRBV12-5; j_gene: TRBJ2-1; abundance: .
CDR3aa: CASSPRPPTYNEQFF; CDR3nt: TGTGCCAGCAGCCCCCGACCCCCCACCTACAATGAGCAGTTCTTC; d_gene: .; v_gene: TRBV7-9; j_gene: TRBJ2-1; abundance: .
CDR3aa: CASSNYQTNTGELFF; CDR3nt: TGTGCCAGCAGCAATTACCAGACGAACACCGGGGAGCTGTTTTTT; d_gene: .; v_gene: TRBV13; j_gene: TRBJ2-2; abundance: .
CDR3aa: CASSFKEAYEQYF; CDR3nt: TGCGCCAGCAGCTTTAAGGAAGCCTACGAGCAGTACTTC; d_gene: .; v_gene: TRBV5-1; j_gene: TRBJ2-7; abundance: .
CDR3aa: CASSTDRADTGELFF; CDR3nt: TGTGCCAGCAGTACAGACAGGGCTGACACCGGGGAGCTGTTTTTT; d_gene: TRBD1; v_gene: TRBV6-5; j_gene: TRBJ2-2; abundance: once
CDR3aa: CASSLQGGYGYTF; CDR3nt: TGTGCCAGCAGTCTTCAGGGGGGCTATGGCTACACCTTC; d_gene: TRBD1; v_gene: TRBV28; j_gene: TRBJ1-2; abundance: .